This T cell receptor (beta chain) was sequenced for a study of siplizumab effects on memory and regulatory T cells. Note on this clone: Its antigen is undetermined.

Here immunoSEQ multiplex PCR was the method, and the copy in TCRdb shows in-frame clones only, minus some. In the table there are some 15,000 clones, approximately 45% of which are singletons. Notes on the study in general: Among mappable alloreactive CD4+ clones, the Treg-derived fraction averaged around 70% with siplizumab versus 25% to 30% in controls.

Trimming shortened V by 7 bases and J by 4 bases, and 16 bases separated the two germline ends. Germline V lookup: CDR1 LNHDA, CDR2 SQIVND (reference sequence). The CDR3 contains 14 residues. Kept together in coculture, the mixed lymphocyte reaction cells spent 6 days at 37°C. The sequence came from a human donor in good health; the cells came from an allogeneic mixed lymphocyte reaction. Some clones in this sample may be carry-over from other donors' samples. Sequencing was carried out using CFSE-low (dividing) CD4+ T cells sorted from an allogeneic mixed lymphocyte reaction. This rearrangement joins TRBV19 to TRBJ1-2; perhaps TRBD1 as D (5 bases). Here the CDR3 reads CASTPWGSGYGYTF. The CDR3 DNA follows: TGTGCCAGTACCCCTTGGGGGAGCGGCTATGGCTACACCTTC.